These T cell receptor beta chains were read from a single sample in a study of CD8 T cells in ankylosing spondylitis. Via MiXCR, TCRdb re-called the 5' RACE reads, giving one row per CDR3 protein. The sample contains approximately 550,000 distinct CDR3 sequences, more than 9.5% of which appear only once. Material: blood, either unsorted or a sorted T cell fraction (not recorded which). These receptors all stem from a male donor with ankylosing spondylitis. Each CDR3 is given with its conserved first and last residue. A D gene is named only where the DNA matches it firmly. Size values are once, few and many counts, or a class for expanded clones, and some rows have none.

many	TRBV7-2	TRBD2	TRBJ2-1	CASSVLSGTTYNEQFF	TGTGCCAGCAGCGTATTAAGCGGGACTACCTACAATGAGCAGTTCTTC
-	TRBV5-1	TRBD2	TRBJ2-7	CASRPGLAGSYEQYF	TGCGCCAGCAGACCTGGACTAGCGGGATCCTACGAGCAGTACTTC
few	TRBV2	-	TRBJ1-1	CASSVGGLGTEAFF	TGTGCCAGCAGTGTTGGGGGGCTGGGCACTGAAGCTTTCTTT
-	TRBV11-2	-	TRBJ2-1	CASSLVVNDEQFF	TGTGCCAGCAGCTTAGTTGTAAACGATGAGCAGTTCTTC
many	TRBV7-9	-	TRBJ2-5	CASSAQQETQYF	TGTGCCAGCAGCGCCCAGCAAGAGACCCAGTACTTC
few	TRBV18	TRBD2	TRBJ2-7	CASSQSGGYEQYF	TGTGCCAGCTCACAAAGCGGGGGTTACGAGCAGTACTTC
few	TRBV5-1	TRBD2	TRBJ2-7	CASSTPAGVGYEQYF	TGCGCCAGCAGCACTCCAGCGGGAGTGGGCTACGAGCAGTACTTC
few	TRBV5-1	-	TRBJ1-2	CASSPRAAAGYTF	TGCGCCAGCAGCCCAAGGGCAGCGGCTGGCTACACCTTC
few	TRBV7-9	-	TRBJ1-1	CASSWQGSEAFF	TGTGCCAGCAGCTGGCAGGGGTCTGAAGCTTTCTTT
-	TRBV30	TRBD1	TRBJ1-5	CAWSPSNRGANQPQHF	TGTGCCTGGAGTCCATCCAACAGGGGGGCCAATCAGCCCCAGCATTTT
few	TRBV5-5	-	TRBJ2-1	CASSLEVASEQFF	TGTGCCAGCAGCTTGGAGGTAGCGAGTGAGCAGTTCTTC
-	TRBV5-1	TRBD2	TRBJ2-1	CASSLADLAGANEQFF	TGCGCCAGCAGCTTGGCCGATCTAGCGGGAGCCAATGAGCAGTTCTTC
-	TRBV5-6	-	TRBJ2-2	CASTLLMSTGELFF	TGTGCCAGCACATTACTTATGAGCACCGGGGAGCTGTTTTTT
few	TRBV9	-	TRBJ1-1	CASSRLGSNTEAFF	TGTGCCAGCTCAAGGTTAGGGTCAAACACTGAAGCTTTCTTT
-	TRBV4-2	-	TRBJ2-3	CASSGPIRRAGTDTQYF	TGTGCCAGCAGCGGACCGATAAGGCGGGCGGGGACAGATACGCAGTATTTT
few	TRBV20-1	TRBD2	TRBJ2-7	CSARGLAGDYEQYF	TGCAGTGCTAGAGGACTAGCGGGGGACTACGAGCAGTACTTC
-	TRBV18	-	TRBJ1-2	CASSPPAGALNYGYTF	TGTGCCAGCTCACCACCGGCAGGAGCTCTCAACTATGGCTACACCTTC
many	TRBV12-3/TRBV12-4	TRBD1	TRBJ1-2	CASRIMDREVYGYTF	TGTGCCAGCAGGATCATGGACAGGGAAGTCTATGGCTACACCTTC
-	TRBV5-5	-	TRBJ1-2	CASSLEGPYGYTF	TGTGCCAGCAGCTTGGAAGGCCCCTATGGCTACACCTTC